The 22 T cell receptor beta chains in this list originate from one sample, sequenced in a study of T cells in Graves' hyperthyroidism and ophthalmopathy. The CDR3 regions of TCR beta were amplified from RNA transcripts. The TCR CDR3 was amplified in a first-round RT-PCR using the HTBI primer set. TCRdb analysed the multiplex PCR reads with MiXCR anew, one entry per CDR3 protein. Of about 480,000 distinct CDR3 sequences listed, approximately 22% were seen once; the top ten hold about 53%. The sample was blood. These receptors were obtained from a woman in her 70s with Graves' ophthalmopathy.

This clonotype turned up a few times. The rearrangement links TRBV7-2 to TRBJ2-3; D gene uncertain. The V end was cut by 7 bases, the J end by 4 bases, with 9 bases between. The CDR3 runs to 12 residues. Germline lookup yields CDR1 SGHTA and CDR2 FQGNSA. The CDR3 DNA sequence: TGTGCCAGCACCCCCCCCCCAGATACGCAGTATTTT. This gives the protein CASTPPPDTQYF.

This sequence joins TRBV6-4 and TRBJ1-4; 8 nucleotides match TRBD1. Germline trimming cut 8 bases from V and 8 bases from J; bases unmatched to any gene: 7. Germline CDR1 and CDR2: MRHNA and SNTAGT. This CDR3 region has 13 residues. The CDR3 protein is CASEAGGYEKLFF. CDR3 DNA: TGTGCCAGCGAAGCAGGGGGCTACGAAAAACTGTTTTTT.

The chain has TRBV11-3 and TRBJ2-7; D is undetermined. Germline V gives CDR1 SGHNT, CDR2 YENEEA. V was trimmed by 3 bases and J by 3 bases, leaving 12 bases between them. The CDR3 contains 14 residues. The CDR3 region has the DNA TGTGCCAGCAGCTTTGGTAGAGCGAGCTACGAGCAGTACTTC. Protein product: CASSFGRASYEQYF.

Many counts were recorded for this clonotype. The rearrangement links TRBV7-2 to TRBJ1-1, with D possibly matching TRBD1 (6 bases). V shed 2 bases and J shed 5 bases, with 12 bases lying between them. CDR3 length: 14 residues. CDR1 and CDR2 (germline): SGHTA, FQGNSA. As DNA, the CDR3 is TGTGCCAGCAGCTTACGGGGGCACGTAACTGAAGCTTTCTTT. Amino acids: CASSLRGHVTEAFF.

V is TRBV7-9 and J is TRBJ2-1; 11 bases align to TRBD2. Looked up from germline, CDR1 is SEHNR and CDR2 is FQNEAQ (reference sequence). The ends lost 1 base at V and 5 bases at J; junction bases unmatched: 10. The CDR3 spans 18 residues. The CDR3 DNA reads as TGTGCCAGCAGCTTAGTCCTGGGGGTAGCGGGAGGGAACAATGAGCAGTTCTTC. It specifies CASSLVLGVAGGNNEQFF.

This clonotype was seen at least ten times. This sequence joins TRBV12-3 or TRBV12-4 and TRBJ1-1, with TRBD1 as a possible D gene (5 bases). Between the trimmed V and J ends, which lost 0 bases and 4 bases, there was a span of 9 bases. There are 14 residues in the CDR3. CDR3 bases: TGTGCCAGCAGTTTAGCGCACGGGGGCACTGAAGCTTTCTTT. It translates to CASSLAHGGTEAFF.

The chain recombines TRBV20-1 with TRBJ2-5; D gene ambiguous. Germline V gene lookup returns CDR1 DFQATT and CDR2 SNEGSKA (reference sequence). This CDR3 contains 9 residues. Trimming shortened V by 6 bases and J by 4 bases, and 3 bases separated the two germline ends. The CDR3 DNA follows: TGCAGTGCCCGAGAGACCCAGTACTTC. The encoded protein is CSARETQYF.

This rearrangement joins TRBV4-2 to TRBJ2-2, with 7 bases identical to TRBD2. The CDR3 covers 16 residues. Germline CDR1 and CDR2: LGHNA and YNFKEQ. J gave up 5 bases and V 1 base, and 7 bases lay outside the gene matches. The CDR3 here is CASSQAWASGTGELFF. The CDR3 DNA reads as TGTGCCAGCAGCCAAGCCTGGGCTAGCGGAACCGGGGAGCTGTTTTTT.

J is TRBJ2-7 and V is TRBV18; 11 bases are a match to TRBD2. Trimming removed 6 bases from V and 3 bases from J; junction bases left unmatched: 4. The germline V gene encodes CDR1 KGHSH and CDR2 LQKENI. The CDR3 is made up of 14 amino acids. CDR3: CASSSSGRLYEQYF. The CDR3 DNA follows: TGTGCCAGCTCTTCTAGCGGGAGGCTCTACGAGCAGTACTTC.

The rearrangement links TRBV27 to TRBJ1-6; D not resolved. Germline assignment: CDR1 MNHEY and CDR2 SMNVEV (reference sequence). This CDR3 comprises 15 residues. Deletions cut 0 bases from V and 6 bases from J, with 9 bases between. The CDR3 reads CASSLSWGGNSPLHF. The CDR3 DNA reads as TGTGCCAGCAGTTTATCATGGGGTGGTAATTCACCCCTCCACTTT.

The chain uses TRBV29-1 and TRBJ2-5, with 12 bases identical to TRBD1. The CDR3 has 16 amino acids. The J segment lost 5 bases and the V segment lost 4 bases, leaving 11 bases of the junction unmatched. The V gene's germline CDR1 is SQVTM and CDR2 ANQGSEA. The CDR3: CSVGGTGDRGLETQYF. The CDR3 DNA follows: TGCAGCGTTGGCGGGACCGGGGACAGGGGGCTTGAGACCCAGTACTTC.

The V and J genes are TRBV12-3 or TRBV12-4 and TRBJ2-2, with 11 bases aligning to TRBD2. With 6 bases clipped from V and 8 bases from J, the junction kept 11 bases outside the gene matches. The CDR3 has 16 amino acids. The CDR3 loop reads CASRLTSGSPQGELFF. Written as DNA, the CDR3 is TGTGCCAGCAGACTAACTAGCGGGAGTCCCCAAGGGGAGCTGTTTTTT.

This clonotype has just a few counts. The chain couples TRBV9 to TRBJ1-1; possible D gene TRBD1, 6 bases. CDR1 and CDR2 from the germline V gene are SGDLS and YYNGEE. The CDR3 spans 15 residues. The V end was cut by 5 bases, the J end by 6 bases, with 20 bases between. In DNA, the CDR3 is TGTGCCAGCAGTCCACGACAGGCCTCAATCCCTGAAGCTTTCTTT. It specifies CASSPRQASIPEAFF.

This clonotype was recorded a few times. The gene calls are TRBV4-1 and TRBJ2-7; 7 bases map to TRBD1. The germline gives CDR1 MGHRA, CDR2 YSYEKL. The CDR3 is made up of 14 amino acids. The ends lost 1 base at V and 6 bases at J; junction bases unmatched: 6. The CDR3 region is CASSQAQGVIEQYF. The CDR3 DNA reads TGCGCCAGCAGCCAAGCTCAGGGGGTGATCGAGCAGTACTTC.

The chain couples TRBV7-6 to TRBJ1-2; the D is unclear. The ends were cut back, 1 base at V and 7 bases at J, with 10 bases in the middle. Germline CDR1 is SGHVS and CDR2 is FNYEAQ. The CDR3 length is 13 residues. In nucleotides, the CDR3 is TGTGCCAGCAGCTTAGAGCAAGATCGTGGCTACACCTTC. Residues: CASSLEQDRGYTF.

This sequence joins TRBV7-2 and TRBJ2-5; TRBD1 or TRBD2 may be the D gene (5 bases each). This CDR3 is built from 15 residues. Trimming cost V 3 bases and J 5 bases, with 16 bases left between them. Germline CDR1 and CDR2: SGHTA and FQGNSA. The CDR3 DNA reads as TGTGCCAGCAGCTTCCGGGGCCCTGGCGGGGAGACCCAGTACTTC. Its translation: CASSFRGPGGETQYF.

This clonotype was counted a few times. This sequence joins TRBV6-4 and TRBJ2-7; 7 positions match TRBD2. Germline V gene lookup returns CDR1 MRHNA and CDR2 SNTAGT. V shed 8 bases and J 7 bases; nucleotides not matched to a gene: 8. This CDR3 contains 12 residues. CDR3 DNA: TGTGCCAGCGGGCGGGAGCCCTTTGAGCAGTACTTC. Translation: CASGREPFEQYF.

This clonotype was observed a handful of times. V gene TRBV20-1 combines with J gene TRBJ1-5; weak D call: TRBD1 (5 bases). Germline values: CDR1 DFQATT, CDR2 SNEGSKA (reference sequence). The length of the CDR3 is 15 residues. V gave up 2 bases and J gave up 6 bases, with 17 bases separating them. CDR3 DNA sequence: TGCAGTGCTAGATCCACTCAAGGGGTCTTTCAGCCCCAGCATTTT. As protein: CSARSTQGVFQPQHF.

A few counts support this clonotype. The CDR3 nucleotides are TGTGCCACCAGTGATTTGGGGGGGACGGGGACCTACAATGAGCAGTTCTTC. Protein: CATSDLGGTGTYNEQFF. The chain carries TRBV24-1 and TRBJ2-1; D possibly corresponds to TRBD2 (6 bases). The CDR3 contains 17 residues. The germline V and J ends were trimmed by 0 bases and 2 bases, with 13 bases remaining between them. Germline V gives CDR1 KGHDR, CDR2 SFDVKD.

This clonotype showed up just a few times. The CDR3 bases are TGCGCCAGCAGCTTGGAACAGGGAGGCTATGGCTACACCTTC. This encodes CASSLEQGGYGYTF. The chain carries TRBV5-1 and TRBJ1-2; D might be TRBD1 (6 bases). V was trimmed by 0 bases and J by 4 bases, leaving 10 bases between them. There are 14 residues in the CDR3. CDR1 and CDR2 from the germline V gene are SGHRS and YFSETQ.

The chain employs TRBV7-2 and TRBJ1-2, with TRBD1 identical over 7 bases. Germline loops: CDR1 SGHTA, CDR2 FQGNSA. The CDR3 contains 16 residues. V lost 3 bases and J lost 2; bases outside the gene matches: 9. CDR3 coding DNA: TGTGCCAGCAGCTTGTCCCCGACAGGGTTGAACTATGGCTACACCTTC. It specifies CASSLSPTGLNYGYTF.

This chain connects TRBV5-8 to TRBJ1-5; maybe TRBD1 (5 bases). Germline assignment: CDR1 SGHTS and CDR2 YDEGEE. This CDR3 region has 16 residues. The germline V and J ends were trimmed by 4 bases and 2 bases, with 16 bases remaining between them. The CDR3 DNA sequence: TGTGCCAGCAGCCCGTCGGGGGTTGGGGGCAATCAGCCCCAGCATTTT. Amino acid sequence: CASSPSGVGGNQPQHF.